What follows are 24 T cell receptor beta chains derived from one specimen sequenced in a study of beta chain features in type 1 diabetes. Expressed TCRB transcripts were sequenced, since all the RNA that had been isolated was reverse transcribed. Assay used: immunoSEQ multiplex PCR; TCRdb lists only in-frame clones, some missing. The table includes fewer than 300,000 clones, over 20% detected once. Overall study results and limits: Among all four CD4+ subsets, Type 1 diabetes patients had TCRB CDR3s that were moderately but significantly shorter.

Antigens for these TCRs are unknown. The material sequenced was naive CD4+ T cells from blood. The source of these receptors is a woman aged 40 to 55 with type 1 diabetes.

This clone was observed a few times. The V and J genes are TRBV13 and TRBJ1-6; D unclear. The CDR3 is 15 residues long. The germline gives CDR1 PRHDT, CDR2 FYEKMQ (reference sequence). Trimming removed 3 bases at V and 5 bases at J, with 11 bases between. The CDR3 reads CASSLKRHHNSPLHF. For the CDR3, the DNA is TGTGCCAGCAGCTTGAAAAGACACCATAATTCACCCCTCCACTTT.

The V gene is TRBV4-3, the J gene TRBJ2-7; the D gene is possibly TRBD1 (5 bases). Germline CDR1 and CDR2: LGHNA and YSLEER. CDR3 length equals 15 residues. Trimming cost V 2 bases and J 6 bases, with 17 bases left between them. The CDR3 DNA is TGCGCCAGCAGCCAATGGACAAGTCTGTCGGGCGAGCAGTACTTC. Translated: CASSQWTSLSGEQYF.

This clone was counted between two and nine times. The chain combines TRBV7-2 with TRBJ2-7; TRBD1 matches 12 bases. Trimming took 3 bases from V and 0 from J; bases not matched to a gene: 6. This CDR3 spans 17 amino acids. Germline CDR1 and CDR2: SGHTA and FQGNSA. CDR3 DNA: TGTGCCAGCAGCTTGGGACAGGGGGCGCCTAGCTCCTACGAGCAGTACTTC. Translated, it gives CASSLGQGAPSSYEQYF.

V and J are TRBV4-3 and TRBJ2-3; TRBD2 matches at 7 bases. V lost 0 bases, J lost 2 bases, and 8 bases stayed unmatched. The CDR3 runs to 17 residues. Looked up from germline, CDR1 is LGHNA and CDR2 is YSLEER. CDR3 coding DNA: TGCGCCAGCAGCCAAGATCTTACTAGCGTCTTCACAGATACGCAGTATTTT. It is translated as CASSQDLTSVFTDTQYF.

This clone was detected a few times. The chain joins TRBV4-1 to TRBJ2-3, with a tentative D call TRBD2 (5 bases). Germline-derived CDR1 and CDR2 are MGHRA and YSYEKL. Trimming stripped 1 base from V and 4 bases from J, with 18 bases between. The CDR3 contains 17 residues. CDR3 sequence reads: CASSQGRTRVPPDTQYF. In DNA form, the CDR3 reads TGCGCCAGCAGCCAAGGACGGACTCGGGTTCCCCCAGATACGCAGTATTTT.

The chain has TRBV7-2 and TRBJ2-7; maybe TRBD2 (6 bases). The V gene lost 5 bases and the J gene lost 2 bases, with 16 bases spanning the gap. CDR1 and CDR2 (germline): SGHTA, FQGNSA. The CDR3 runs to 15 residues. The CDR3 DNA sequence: TGTGCCAGCAGCGCCGCCGGGGGATTCCCCTACGAGCAGTACTTC. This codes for CASSAAGGFPYEQYF.

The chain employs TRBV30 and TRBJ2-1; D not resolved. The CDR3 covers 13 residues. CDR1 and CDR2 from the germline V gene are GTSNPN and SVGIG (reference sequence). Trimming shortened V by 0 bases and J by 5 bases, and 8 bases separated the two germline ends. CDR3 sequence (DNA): TGTGCCTGGAGTGTAGACACCAACAATGAGCAGTTCTTC. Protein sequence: CAWSVDTNNEQFF.

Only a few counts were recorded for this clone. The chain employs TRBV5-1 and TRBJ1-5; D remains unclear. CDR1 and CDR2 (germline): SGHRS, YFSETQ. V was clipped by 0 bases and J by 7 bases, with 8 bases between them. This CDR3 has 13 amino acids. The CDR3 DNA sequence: TGCGCCAGCAGCTTGGCCGGGGAACAGCCCCAGCATTTT. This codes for CASSLAGEQPQHF. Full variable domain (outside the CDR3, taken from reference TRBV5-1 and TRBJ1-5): KAGVTQTPRYLIKTRGQQVTLSCSPISGHRSVSWYQQTPGQGLQFLFEYFSETQRNKGNFPGRFSGRQFSNSRSEMNVSTLELGDSALYLCASSLAGEQPQHFGDGTRLSIL.

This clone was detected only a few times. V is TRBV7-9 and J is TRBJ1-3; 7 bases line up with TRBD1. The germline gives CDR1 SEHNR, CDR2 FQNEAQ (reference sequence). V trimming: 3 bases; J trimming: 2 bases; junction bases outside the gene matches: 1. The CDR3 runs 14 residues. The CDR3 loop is CASSFQGAGNTIYF. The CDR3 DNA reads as TGTGCCAGCAGCTTCCAGGGGGCTGGAAACACCATATATTTT.

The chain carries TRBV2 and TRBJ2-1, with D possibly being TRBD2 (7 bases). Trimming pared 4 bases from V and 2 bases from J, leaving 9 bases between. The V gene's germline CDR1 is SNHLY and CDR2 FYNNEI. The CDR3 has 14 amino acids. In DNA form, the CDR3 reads TGTGCCAGCAGTGGGGGGGGGCCCTACAATGAGCAGTTCTTC. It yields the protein CASSGGGPYNEQFF.

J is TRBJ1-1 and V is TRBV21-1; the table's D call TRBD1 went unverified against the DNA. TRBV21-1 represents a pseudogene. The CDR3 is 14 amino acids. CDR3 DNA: TGTGCCAGGGGAAGGGACAGTTCCTACACTGAAGCTTTCTTT. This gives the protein CARGRDSSYTEAFF.

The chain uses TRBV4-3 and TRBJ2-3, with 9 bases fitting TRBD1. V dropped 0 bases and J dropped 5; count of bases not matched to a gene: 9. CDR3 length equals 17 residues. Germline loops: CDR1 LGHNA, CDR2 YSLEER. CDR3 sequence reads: CASSQDGGQGWGDTQYF. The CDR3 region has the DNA TGCGCCAGCAGCCAAGACGGCGGACAGGGGTGGGGAGATACGCAGTATTTT.

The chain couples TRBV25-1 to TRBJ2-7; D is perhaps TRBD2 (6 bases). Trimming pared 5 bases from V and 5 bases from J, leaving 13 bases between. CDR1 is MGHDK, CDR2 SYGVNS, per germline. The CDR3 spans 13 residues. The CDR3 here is CASSSGVRDEQYF. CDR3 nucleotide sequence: TGTGCCAGCAGTTCGGGGGTTCGGGACGAGCAGTACTTC.

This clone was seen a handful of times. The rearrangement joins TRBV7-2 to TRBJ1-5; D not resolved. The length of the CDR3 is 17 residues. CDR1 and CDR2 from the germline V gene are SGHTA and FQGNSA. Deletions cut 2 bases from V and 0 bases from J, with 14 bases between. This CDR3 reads CASSLRGSPISNQPQHF. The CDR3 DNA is TGTGCCAGCAGCTTACGGGGTTCGCCGATTAGCAATCAGCCCCAGCATTTT.

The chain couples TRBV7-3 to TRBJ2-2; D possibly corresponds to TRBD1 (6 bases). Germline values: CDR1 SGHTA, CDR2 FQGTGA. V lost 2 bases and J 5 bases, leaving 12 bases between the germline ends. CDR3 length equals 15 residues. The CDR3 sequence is CASSLSTQGTGELFF. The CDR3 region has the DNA TGTGCCAGCAGCTTATCGACCCAGGGGACCGGGGAGCTGTTTTTT.

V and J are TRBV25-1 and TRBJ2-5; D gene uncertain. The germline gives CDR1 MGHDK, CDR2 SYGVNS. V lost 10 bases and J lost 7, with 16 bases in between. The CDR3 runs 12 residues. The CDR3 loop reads CATLADSGTQYF. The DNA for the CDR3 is TGTGCCACCCTCGCTGATTCGGGGACCCAGTACTTC.

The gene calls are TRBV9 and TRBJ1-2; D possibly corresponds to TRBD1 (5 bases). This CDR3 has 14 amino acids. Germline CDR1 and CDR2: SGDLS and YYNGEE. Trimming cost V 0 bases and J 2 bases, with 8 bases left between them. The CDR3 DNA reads TGTGCCAGCAGCGTAGGGGGGGTGAACTATGGCTACACCTTC. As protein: CASSVGGVNYGYTF.

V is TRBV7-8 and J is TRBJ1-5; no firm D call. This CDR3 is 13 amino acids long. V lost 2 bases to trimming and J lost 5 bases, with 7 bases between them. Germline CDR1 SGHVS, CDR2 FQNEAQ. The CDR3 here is CASSLILYQPQHF. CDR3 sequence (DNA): TGTGCCAGCAGCTTAATTCTTTATCAGCCCCAGCATTTT.

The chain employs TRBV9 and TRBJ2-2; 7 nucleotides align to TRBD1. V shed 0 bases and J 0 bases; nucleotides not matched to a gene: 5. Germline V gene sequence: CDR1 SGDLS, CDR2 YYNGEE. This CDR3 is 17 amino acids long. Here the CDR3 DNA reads TGTGCCAGCAGCGTAGGAGAGGGGGCCCCGAACACCGGGGAGCTGTTTTTT. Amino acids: CASSVGEGAPNTGELFF.

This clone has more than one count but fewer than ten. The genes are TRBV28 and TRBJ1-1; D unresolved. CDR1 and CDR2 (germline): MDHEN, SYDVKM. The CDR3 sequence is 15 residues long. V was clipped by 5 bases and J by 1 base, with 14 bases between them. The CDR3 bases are TGTGCCAGCAGTCCCGGAGACGGGAGGAACACTGAAGCTTTCTTT. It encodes CASSPGDGRNTEAFF.

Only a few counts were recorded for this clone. The CDR3 DNA reads as TGTGCCAGCAGTTACTCAGCTAGCGGGGGGGATACGCAGTATTTT. It encodes CASSYSASGGDTQYF. The chain couples TRBV6-5 to TRBJ2-3; 11 nucleotides match TRBD2. CDR1 and CDR2 (germline): MNHEY, SVGAGI. The CDR3 consists of 15 residues. V lost 0 bases and J lost 6; bases outside the gene matches: 2.

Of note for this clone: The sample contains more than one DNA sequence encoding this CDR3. The CDR3 loop reads CASSFGTANTEAFF. The DNA for the CDR3 is TGCGCCAGCAGCTTCGGGACAGCCAACACTGAAGCTTTCTTT. J is TRBJ1-1 and V is TRBV5-1, with TRBD1 matching 7 bases. The CDR3 is 14 amino acids. From germline, CDR1 is SGHRS and CDR2 YFSETQ. V lost 2 bases to trimming and J lost 2 bases; unmatched junction nucleotides: 3.

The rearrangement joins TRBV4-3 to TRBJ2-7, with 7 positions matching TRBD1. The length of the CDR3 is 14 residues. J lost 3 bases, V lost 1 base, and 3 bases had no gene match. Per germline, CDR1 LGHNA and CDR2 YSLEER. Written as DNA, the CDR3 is TGCGCCAGCAGCCAAGGCAGGGGGAGCTACGAGCAGTACTTC. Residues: CASSQGRGSYEQYF.

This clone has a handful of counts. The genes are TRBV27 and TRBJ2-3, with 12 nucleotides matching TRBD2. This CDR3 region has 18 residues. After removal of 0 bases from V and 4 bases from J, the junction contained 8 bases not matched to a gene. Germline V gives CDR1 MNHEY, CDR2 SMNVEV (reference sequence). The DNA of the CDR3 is TGTGCCAGCAGTTTATCGGTGCTCAGGACTAGCGGGGCAGATACGCAGTATTTT. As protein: CASSLSVLRTSGADTQYF.